This entry concerns a single T cell receptor beta chain. Its antigen is undetermined. The data are from a study of T cell responses to AZD1222 COVID-19 vaccine. In the study overall: The analysis combined second doses at about 4 or about 12 weeks. Findings of the study overall: Only five or six individuals given AZD1222 were seropositive at baseline. Increases in Spike-specific TCR breadth and depth were seen after two AZD1222 doses.

Profiling relied on immunoSEQ multiplex PCR, and the TCRdb table lists in-frame clones only, not all of them. The profile shows around 120,000 clones, about 88% of them singletons. V was clipped by 2 bases and J by 4 bases, with 17 bases between them. The CDR3 totals 16 residues. Germline values: CDR1 LNHNV, CDR2 YYDKDF (reference sequence). V usage is TRBV15 and J usage is TRBJ2-5, with D perhaps given as TRBD1 or TRBD2 (7 bases each). The TCR comes from an adult in good health. Here the sequenced sample was peripheral blood, taken on day 0 of AZD1222 vaccination. The CDR3 DNA reads as TGTGCCACCAGCAGACACAGGGGTTCGGGGGGAGAGACCCAGTACTTC. Amino acid sequence: CATSRHRGSGGETQYF.